This T cell receptor (beta chain) was obtained from a study of early T cells in non-severe SARS-CoV-2 infection. Study details: Bulk RNA isolated from unsorted whole blood underwent sequencing; chains were not paired. Study-wide results and caveats: The matching step, a VDJdb search, favored anti-spike CD8 responses and missed private and CD4 specificities.

In this sample, this clonotype turned up many times. The antigen is undetermined. Researchers tagged individual cDNA molecules with unique molecular identifiers. Each CDR3 protein is one row after TCRdb ran MiXCR on the 5' RACE reads. Of fewer than 25,000 distinct CDR3 sequences listed, 3.6% are singletons. This CDR3 region has 13 residues. V lost 3 bases, J lost 5 bases, and 9 bases lay in between. Germline loops: CDR1 LGHNA, CDR2 YSLEER. The specimen was whole blood. The chain uses TRBV4-3 and TRBJ2-3; D unclear. The clonotype was recovered from an adult who was a healthcare worker with PCR-confirmed SARS-CoV-2 infection or an uninfected control (not recorded which). The CDR3 region has the DNA TGCGCCAGCAGCCATCGGACCGGAGATACGCAGTATTTT. The encoded protein is CASSHRTGDTQYF.